This T cell receptor beta chain originates from a study of shared clonotypes between healthy human individuals. Study at large: The study used three CD4 naive, three CD4 memory, two CD8 naive and one CD8 memory plate per donor.

Overall study findings and caveats: Relative to clonotypes present in all four donors, those not shared had lower generation probabilities.

Concerning this clone itself: Its antigen is as yet unknown.

The CDR3 is 15 amino acids. With V trimmed by 7 bases and J by 0 bases, 7 bases remained unmatched. Germline V lookup: CDR1 SEHNR, CDR2 FQNEAQ (reference sequence). Deep was the level used in running the assay. TCRdb keeps only in-frame clones here, not all; method: immunoSEQ multiplex PCR. The table lists roughly 1.4 million clones, 97% to 99% of them singletons. What was sequenced was naive CD4+ T cells sorted from blood. Subset of the sample: CD45RA+ positively selected. V usage is TRBV7-9 and J usage is TRBJ2-3; TRBD2 agrees at 7 bases. The receptor was derived from a man in his thirties or forties in good health. The CDR3 here is CASTLHSGSTDTQYF. The CDR3 coding sequence is TGTGCCAGCACCTTGCATAGCGGGAGCACAGATACGCAGTATTTT.